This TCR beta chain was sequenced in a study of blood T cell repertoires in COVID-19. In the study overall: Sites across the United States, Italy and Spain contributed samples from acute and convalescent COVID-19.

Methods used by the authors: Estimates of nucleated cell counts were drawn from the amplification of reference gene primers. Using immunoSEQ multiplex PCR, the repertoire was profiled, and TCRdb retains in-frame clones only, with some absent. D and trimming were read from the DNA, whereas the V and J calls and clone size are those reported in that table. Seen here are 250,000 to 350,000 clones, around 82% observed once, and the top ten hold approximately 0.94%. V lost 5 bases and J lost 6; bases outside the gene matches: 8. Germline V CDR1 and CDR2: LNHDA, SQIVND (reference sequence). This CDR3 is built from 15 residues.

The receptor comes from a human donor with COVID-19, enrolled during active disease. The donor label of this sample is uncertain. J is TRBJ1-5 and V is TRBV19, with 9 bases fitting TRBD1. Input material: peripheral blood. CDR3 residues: CASSAYRGQGQPQHF. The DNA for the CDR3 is TGTGCCAGTAGTGCCTACAGGGGGCAGGGTCAGCCCCAGCATTTT.